A selection of T cell receptor beta chains follows, all from one sample in a study of control samples from healthy donors and cancer patients. Sequenced by immunoSEQ multiplex PCR; TCRdb stores in-frame clones only, minus some. Of some 130,000 clones detected, 80% to 95% appear once; the ten largest clones hold about 5.5%. Material for sequencing was blood. The receptor source for this set is a man aged 18-30 years in good health. Each CDR3 is given with its conserved first and last residue. The D gene is left open where the match is weak. The size field is filled for only some rows; it gives once, few, many or a size class.

>TRBV4-1|TRBD1|NA|TRBJ2-7
TGCGCCAGCAGCCAAGGAGGGGGCACTGAGCAGTACTTC
CASSQGGGTEQYF
>TRBV19|NA|once|TRBJ1-5
TGTGCCAGTAGTACCTTTGGGGGGACGAATCAGCCCCAGCATTTT
CASSTFGGTNQPQHF
>TRBV2|NA|once|TRBJ2-7
TGTGCCAGCAGGCCCCGGGCCAACCCGGGGGAGCAGTACTTC
CASRPRANPGEQYF
>TRBV7-9|TRBD1|NA|TRBJ1-5
TGTGCCAGCAGCCATGGACAGGGAAATCAGCCCCAGCATTTT
CASSHGQGNQPQHF
>TRBV2|NA|NA|TRBJ1-1
TGTGCCAGCAGTGAATGGAGGGGCCCTGAAGCTTTCTTT
CASSEWRGPEAFF
>TRBV6-5|TRBD1|NA|TRBJ2-7
TGTGCCAGCGGAAGACCGGGACAGGGGGCCTACGAGCAGTACTTC
CASGRPGQGAYEQYF
>TRBV12-5|NA|NA|TRBJ2-1
TGTGCTAGTGGTTCAGGGGACTACTACAATGAGCAGTTCTTC
CASGSGDYYNEQFF
>TRBV7-9|NA|NA|TRBJ2-7
TGTGCCAGCAGCTTATATCTGGGCGAGCAGTACTTC
CASSLYLGEQYF
>TRBV6-6|NA|NA|TRBJ1-1
TGTGCCAGCAGCCTCTACAGGAACACTGAAGCTTTCTTT
CASSLYRNTEAFF
>TRBV7-3|TRBD2|NA|TRBJ2-1
TGTGCCAGCAGCTTAACCGGGCTAGCGGGGCTAGGTGAGCAGTTCTTC
CASSLTGLAGLGEQFF
>TRBV7-9|NA|NA|TRBJ2-7
TGTGCCAGCATCCGAAACCAGGGGTACTCAAACGAGCAGTACTTC
CASIRNQGYSNEQYF
>TRBV7-9|TRBD1|NA|TRBJ2-7
TGTGCCAGCACCGGACAGGGGGCCTACGAGCAGTACTTC
CASTGQGAYEQYF
>TRBV15|TRBD1|NA|TRBJ1-5
TGTGCCACCAGCTCCCTAGGCTCCAGGGGGGGTCAGCCCCAGCATTTT
CATSSLGSRGGQPQHF
>TRBV5-4|TRBD1|NA|TRBJ1-2
TGTGCCAGCAGCTCATCGAAGGGGGCGTTGTATGGCTACACCTTC
CASSSSKGALYGYTF
>TRBV9|NA|NA|TRBJ2-5
TGTGCCAGCAGCGTAGCTGGGGGAGAGACCCAGTACTTC
CASSVAGGETQYF
>TRBV4-1|NA|NA|TRBJ2-7
TGCGCCAGCAGCCCCGTCGGGGAGATTAGCGAGCAGTACTTC
CASSPVGEISEQYF
>TRBV10-3|NA|NA|TRBJ1-6
TGTGCCATCAGCTCGCAGGGCAATTCACCCCTCCACTTT
CAISSQGNSPLHF
>TRBV6-5|NA|NA|TRBJ2-1
TGTGCCAGCAGTTACAGTTCAAACAATGAGCAGTTCTTC
CASSYSSNNEQFF
>TRBV4-1|TRBD2|NA|TRBJ2-5
TGCGCCAGCAGCCAAGCTCTAGCGGGGGCCCACGGGGTGACCCAGTACTTC
CASSQALAGAHGVTQYF
>TRBV5-1|NA|NA|TRBJ1-5
TGCGCCAGCAGCCCCCCCAGGGCGCCCAATCAGCCCCAGCATTTT
CASSPPRAPNQPQHF
>TRBV19|TRBD1|NA|TRBJ1-1
TGTGCCAGTAGTAGAGACAGGGAGGACACTGAAGCTTTCTTT
CASSRDREDTEAFF
>TRBV19|NA|NA|TRBJ2-3
TGTGCCAGCTCCCCCCCGAGCGCCTCGGGCACAGATACGCAGTATTTT
CASSPPSASGTDTQYF
>TRBV5-4|NA|NA|TRBJ1-1
TGTGCCAGCAGCTTCTCGTCGGTCTCAACAGAAGCTTTCTTT
CASSFSSVSTEAFF
>TRBV19|NA|NA|TRBJ2-3
TGTGCCAGTAGTATTAAGACGGAGGGCACAGATACGCAGTATTTT
CASSIKTEGTDTQYF
>TRBV25-1|NA|NA|TRBJ2-1
TGTGCCAGCAGTTTTGGGGATGAGCAGTTCTTC
CASSFGDEQFF
>TRBV14|NA|NA|TRBJ2-3
TGTGCCAGCAGCCAGGCCCCTACTAGGAATCGCTCGCAGTATTTT
CASSQAPTRNRSQYF